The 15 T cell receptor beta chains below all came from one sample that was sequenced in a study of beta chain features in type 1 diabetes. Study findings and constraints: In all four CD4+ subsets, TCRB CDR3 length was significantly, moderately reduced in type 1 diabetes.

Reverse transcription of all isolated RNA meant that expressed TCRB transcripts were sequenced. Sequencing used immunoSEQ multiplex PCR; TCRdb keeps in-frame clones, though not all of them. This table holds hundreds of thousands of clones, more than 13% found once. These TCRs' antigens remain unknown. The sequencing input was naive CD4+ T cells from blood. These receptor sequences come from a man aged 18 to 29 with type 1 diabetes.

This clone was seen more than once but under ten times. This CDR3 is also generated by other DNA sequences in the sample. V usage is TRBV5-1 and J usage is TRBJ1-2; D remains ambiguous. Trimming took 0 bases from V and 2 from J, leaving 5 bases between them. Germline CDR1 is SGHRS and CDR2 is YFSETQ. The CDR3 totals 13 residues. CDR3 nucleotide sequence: TGCGCCAGCAGCTTGGAGGGAAACTATGGCTACACCTTC. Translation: CASSLEGNYGYTF.

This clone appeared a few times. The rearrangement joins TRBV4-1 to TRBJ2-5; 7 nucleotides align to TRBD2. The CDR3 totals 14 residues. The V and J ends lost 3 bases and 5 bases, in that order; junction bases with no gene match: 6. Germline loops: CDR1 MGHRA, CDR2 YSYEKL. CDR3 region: CASSHQWGGETQYF. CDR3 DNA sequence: TGCGCCAGCAGCCACCAGTGGGGAGGGGAGACCCAGTACTTC.

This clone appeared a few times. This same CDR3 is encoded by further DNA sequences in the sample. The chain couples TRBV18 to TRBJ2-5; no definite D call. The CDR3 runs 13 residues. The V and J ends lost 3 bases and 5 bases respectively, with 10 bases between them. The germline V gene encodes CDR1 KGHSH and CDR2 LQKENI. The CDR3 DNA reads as TGTGCCAGCTCACCCCCGGTCTTGGAGACCCAGTACTTC. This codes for CASSPPVLETQYF.

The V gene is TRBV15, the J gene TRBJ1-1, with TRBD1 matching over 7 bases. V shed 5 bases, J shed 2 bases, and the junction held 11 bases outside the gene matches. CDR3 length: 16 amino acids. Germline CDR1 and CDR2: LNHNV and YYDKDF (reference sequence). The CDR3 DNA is TGTGCCACCAGCCGACCTACAGGGGCAGGAAACACTGAAGCTTTCTTT. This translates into CATSRPTGAGNTEAFF.

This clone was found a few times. CDR3: CASSRDTGYTF. As DNA, the CDR3 is TGTGCCAGCAGCCGGGACACCGGCTACACCTTC. The rearrangement uses TRBV28 and TRBJ1-2; a weak D match, TRBD1 (6 bases). Per germline, CDR1 MDHEN and CDR2 SYDVKM. The CDR3 loop spans 11 amino acids. V was pared by 6 bases and J by 8 bases, with 10 bases between.

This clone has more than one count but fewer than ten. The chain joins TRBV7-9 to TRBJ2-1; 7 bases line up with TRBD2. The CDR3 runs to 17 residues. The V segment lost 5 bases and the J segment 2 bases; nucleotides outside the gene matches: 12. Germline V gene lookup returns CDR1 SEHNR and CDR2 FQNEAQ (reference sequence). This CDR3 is CASSPRPGAGAYNEQFF. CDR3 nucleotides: TGTGCCAGCAGCCCCAGGCCTGGGGCGGGAGCCTACAATGAGCAGTTCTTC. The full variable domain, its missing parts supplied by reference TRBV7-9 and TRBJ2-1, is DTGVSQNPRHKITKRGQNVTFRCDPISEHNRLYWYRQTLGQGPEFLTYFQNEAQLEKSRLLSDRFSAERPKGSFSTLEIQRTEQGDSAMYLCASSPRPGAGAYNEQFFGPGTRLTVL.

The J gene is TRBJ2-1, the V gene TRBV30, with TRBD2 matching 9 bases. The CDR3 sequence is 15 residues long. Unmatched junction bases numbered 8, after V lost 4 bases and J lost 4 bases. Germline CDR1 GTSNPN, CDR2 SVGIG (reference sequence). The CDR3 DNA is TGTGCCTGGAATCGGGCTAGCGGGGAGTACAATGAGCAGTTCTTC. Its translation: CAWNRASGEYNEQFF.

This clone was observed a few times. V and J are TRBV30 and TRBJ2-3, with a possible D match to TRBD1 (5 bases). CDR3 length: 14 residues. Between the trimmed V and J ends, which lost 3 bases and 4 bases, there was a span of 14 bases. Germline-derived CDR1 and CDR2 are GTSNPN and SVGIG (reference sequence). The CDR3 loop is CAWRRQGGPDTQYF. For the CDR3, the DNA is TGTGCCTGGAGGAGGCAGGGTGGCCCAGATACGCAGTATTTT.

The CDR3 spells CSVAGRAGRDTQYF. The CDR3 region has the DNA TGCAGCGTTGCCGGGAGGGCCGGTCGAGATACGCAGTATTTT. The V and J genes are TRBV29-1 and TRBJ2-3, with 8 bases identical to TRBD2. The V segment lost 4 bases and the J segment 5 bases; nucleotides outside the gene matches: 8. The CDR3 is made up of 14 amino acids. CDR1 is SQVTM and CDR2 is ANQGSEA in the germline V gene.

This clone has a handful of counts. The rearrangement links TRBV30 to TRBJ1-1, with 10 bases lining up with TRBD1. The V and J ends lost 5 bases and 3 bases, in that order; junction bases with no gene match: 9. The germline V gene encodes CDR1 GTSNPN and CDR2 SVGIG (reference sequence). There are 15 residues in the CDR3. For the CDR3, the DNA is TGTGCCTGGGCCGGGACAGGGGTAGGGTACACTGAAGCTTTCTTT. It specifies CAWAGTGVGYTEAFF.

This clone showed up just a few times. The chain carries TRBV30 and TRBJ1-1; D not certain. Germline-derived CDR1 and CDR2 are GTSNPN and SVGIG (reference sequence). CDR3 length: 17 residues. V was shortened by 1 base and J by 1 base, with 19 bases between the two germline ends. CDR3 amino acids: CAWSEYSSRVTNTEAFF. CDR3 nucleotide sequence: TGTGCCTGGAGTGAGTATAGTTCGAGGGTTACGAACACTGAAGCTTTCTTT.

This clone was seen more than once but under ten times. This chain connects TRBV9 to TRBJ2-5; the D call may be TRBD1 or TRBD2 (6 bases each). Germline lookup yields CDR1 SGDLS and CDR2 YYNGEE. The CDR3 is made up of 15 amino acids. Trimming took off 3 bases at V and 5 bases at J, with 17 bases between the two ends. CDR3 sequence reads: CASSGRGWTRETQYF. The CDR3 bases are TGTGCCAGCAGCGGGAGGGGGTGGACTCGGGAGACCCAGTACTTC. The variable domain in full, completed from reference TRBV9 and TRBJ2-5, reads DSGVTQTPKHLITATGQRVTLRCSPRSGDLSVYWYQQSLDQGLQFLIQYYNGEERAKGNILERFSAQQFPDLHSELNLSSLELGDSALYFCASSGRGWTRETQYFGPGTRLLVL.

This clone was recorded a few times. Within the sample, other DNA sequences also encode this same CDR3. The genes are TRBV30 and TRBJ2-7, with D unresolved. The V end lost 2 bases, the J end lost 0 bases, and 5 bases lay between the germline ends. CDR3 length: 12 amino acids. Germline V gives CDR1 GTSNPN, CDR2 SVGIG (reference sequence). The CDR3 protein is CAWSPSSYEQYF. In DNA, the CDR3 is TGTGCCTGGAGTCCGTCCTCCTACGAGCAGTACTTC.

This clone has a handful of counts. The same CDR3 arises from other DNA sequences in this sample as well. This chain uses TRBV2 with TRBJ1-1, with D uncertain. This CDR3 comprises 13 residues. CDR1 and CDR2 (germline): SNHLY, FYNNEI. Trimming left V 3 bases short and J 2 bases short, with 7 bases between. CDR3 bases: TGTGCCAGCAGTGAGGAGGTTAACACTGAAGCTTTCTTT. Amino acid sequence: CASSEEVNTEAFF.

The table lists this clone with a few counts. CDR3 DNA sequence: TGTGCCAGCAGCCACCTCCTAGCGGGAGAATACAATGAGCAGTTCTTC. The encoded protein is CASSHLLAGEYNEQFF. The chain recombines TRBV7-9 with TRBJ2-1; 10 bases line up with TRBD2. The trim removed 5 bases at V and 4 bases at J, leaving 8 bases unmatched. The germline gives CDR1 SEHNR, CDR2 FQNEAQ (reference sequence). CDR3 length equals 16 residues.